This is a list of T cell receptor beta chains from one sample in a study of T cells in Graves' hyperthyroidism and ophthalmopathy. TCRdb ran MiXCR on the multiplex PCR reads and lists one entry per CDR3 protein. This table holds a few hundred thousand distinct CDR3 sequences, 15% to 19% found once. The sequenced sample was blood. The receptors were gathered from a woman in her thirties with Graves' hyperthyroidism. Each CDR3 is given with its conserved first and last residue.

v_gene: TRBV3-1; CDR3aa: CASSQTLPQGNYGYTF
v_gene: TRBV29-1; CDR3aa: CSVPLAGGWDTQYF
v_gene: TRBV29-1; CDR3aa: CSVENRPYEQYF
v_gene: TRBV4-3; CDR3aa: CASRRTGIMEAFF
v_gene: TRBV20-1; CDR3aa: CSAPREYPYEQYF
v_gene: TRBV13; CDR3aa: CASSLGPPGYNSPLHF
v_gene: TRBV29-1; CDR3aa: CSVIFGLAGKPYITEQYF
v_gene: TRBV18; CDR3aa: CASSPPHSGGYEQYF
v_gene: TRBV5-1; CDR3aa: CASSLEGAPGWEQYF
v_gene: TRBV28; CDR3aa: CASPRGGSGNTEAFF
v_gene: TRBV7-9; CDR3aa: CASSLNQPQFF
v_gene: TRBV7-3; CDR3aa: CASSQSRLHHEQFF
v_gene: TRBV7-2; CDR3aa: CASSLQLAGGPSYEQYF
v_gene: TRBV2; CDR3aa: CASSGLGLGYGYTF
v_gene: TRBV28; CDR3aa: CASSLSVGTSGAYEQYF
v_gene: TRBV6-1; CDR3aa: CASSETRGGEEKLFF
v_gene: TRBV12-3/TRBV12-4; CDR3aa: CASSFSLAYSEQYF
v_gene: TRBV7-2; CDR3aa: CASSLHGGRYNEQFF
v_gene: TRBV5-6; CDR3aa: CASSSTGLAGDFEQFF
v_gene: TRBV10-2; CDR3aa: CASRTGTSGSLSTDTQYF
v_gene: TRBV13; CDR3aa: CASSLRQGVYFSAEAFF
v_gene: TRBV6-1; CDR3aa: CASRGGGGGGSTEAFF
v_gene: TRBV2; CDR3aa: CASGGQGEQPQHF
v_gene: TRBV11-2; CDR3aa: CASSRDSGGGTEAFF
v_gene: TRBV6-2/TRBV6-3; CDR3aa: CASSYGQGTGANVLTF
v_gene: TRBV11-2; CDR3aa: CASSPRAGDRGPYEQYF
v_gene: TRBV15; CDR3aa: CATSRDRVPNQPQHF
v_gene: TRBV4-3; CDR3aa: CASSQDGSVSYNEQFF
v_gene: TRBV2; CDR3aa: CASSDWAGFGSYEQYF
v_gene: TRBV6-2/TRBV6-3; CDR3aa: CASSYPGDAYNEQFF
v_gene: TRBV7-9; CDR3aa: CASSRTGVEQYF
v_gene: TRBV3-1; CDR3aa: CASSQTPTANTEAFF
v_gene: TRBV19; CDR3aa: CASSIRIGGQLNTEAFF
v_gene: TRBV20-1; CDR3aa: CSATDNNQPQHF
v_gene: TRBV7-2; CDR3aa: CASSLEGGAGILTYNEQFF
v_gene: TRBV19; CDR3aa: CASSIGGRGSGNTEAFF
v_gene: TRBV20-1; CDR3aa: CSASKGTHYGYTF
v_gene: TRBV6-2/TRBV6-3; CDR3aa: CASSLTDLREQYF
v_gene: TRBV24-1; CDR3aa: CATSASGPSYNEQFF
v_gene: TRBV27; CDR3aa: CASSSLAGGTSTDTQYF
v_gene: TRBV27; CDR3aa: CATPEGGGKNIQYF
v_gene: TRBV7-2; CDR3aa: CATAWGSEQFF
v_gene: TRBV10-3; CDR3aa: CAISMGLANYNEQFF
v_gene: TRBV7-2; CDR3aa: CASSLGGSGRRNEQFF
v_gene: TRBV28; CDR3aa: CASSPLSTSTDTQYF
v_gene: TRBV5-1; CDR3aa: CASSLVPMNTEAFF
v_gene: TRBV29-1; CDR3aa: CSALQSIMNTEAFF
v_gene: TRBV20-1; CDR3aa: CSARGAGDEQYF
v_gene: TRBV7-2; CDR3aa: CASSLAGRAEGYTF
v_gene: TRBV19; CDR3aa: CASSTTSGGRGTDTQYF
v_gene: TRBV9; CDR3aa: CASSPIAGGQIYEQYF
v_gene: TRBV27; CDR3aa: CASRTGQGGFYEQYF
v_gene: TRBV4-3; CDR3aa: CASSQGTERTYEQYF
v_gene: TRBV19; CDR3aa: CASSRTGTGVNTGELFF